The present TCR beta chain was sequenced within a study of cytomegalovirus exposure and HLA in healthy donors. Study summary: A subsequent analysis stated that the 100 to 150 validation repertoires were run on the same platform as the approximately 710 first-cohort repertoires.

It was the roughly 120-subject validation cohort, separate from the approximately 680-subject first cohort, to which the donors belonged. Study-level results: For cytomegalovirus status, the classifier reportedly gave diagnoses with high specificity and sensitivity.

Generated by immunoSEQ multiplex PCR, the TCRdb table keeps only in-frame clones and is missing some. The repertoire holds fewer than 150,000 clones, with roughly four fifths as singletons. Worth noting for this clone: The antigen is unknown.

CDR3 length: 15 amino acids. CDR1 is SGHNT, CDR2 YENEEA, per germline. After removal of 4 bases from V and 0 bases from J, the junction contained 1 base not matched to a gene. The chain recombines TRBV11-3 with TRBJ2-2, with 8 bases that match TRBD1. The sequence was obtained from a man in his thirties or forties in good health and CMV-seropositive. The specimen was PBMCs. Written as DNA, the CDR3 is TGTGCCAGCAGCTCGGGACAGGCGAACACCGGGGAGCTGTTTTTT. Translating gives CASSSGQANTGELFF.